This TCR beta chain is drawn from a study of early T cells in non-severe SARS-CoV-2 infection. Germline lookup yields CDR1 DFQATT and CDR2 SNEGSKA (reference sequence). This CDR3 comprises 14 residues. Trimming took off 6 bases at V and 4 bases at J, with 19 bases between the two ends. This clonotype came up a few times. Each CDR3 protein is one row after TCRdb ran MiXCR on the 5' RACE reads. Of over 90,000 distinct CDR3 sequences detected, under 15% appear once; the ten largest clones hold 6% to 7%. The genes are TRBV20-1 and TRBJ2-7, with a possible D match to TRBD2 (5 bases). The origin of this receptor is an adult who was a healthcare worker with PCR-confirmed SARS-CoV-2 infection or an uninfected control (not recorded which). Sequenced: whole blood. In nucleotides, the CDR3 is TGCAGTGCCCCTATCGGCCGGGGTCCATACGAGCAGTACTTC. Translation: CSAPIGRGPYEQYF.